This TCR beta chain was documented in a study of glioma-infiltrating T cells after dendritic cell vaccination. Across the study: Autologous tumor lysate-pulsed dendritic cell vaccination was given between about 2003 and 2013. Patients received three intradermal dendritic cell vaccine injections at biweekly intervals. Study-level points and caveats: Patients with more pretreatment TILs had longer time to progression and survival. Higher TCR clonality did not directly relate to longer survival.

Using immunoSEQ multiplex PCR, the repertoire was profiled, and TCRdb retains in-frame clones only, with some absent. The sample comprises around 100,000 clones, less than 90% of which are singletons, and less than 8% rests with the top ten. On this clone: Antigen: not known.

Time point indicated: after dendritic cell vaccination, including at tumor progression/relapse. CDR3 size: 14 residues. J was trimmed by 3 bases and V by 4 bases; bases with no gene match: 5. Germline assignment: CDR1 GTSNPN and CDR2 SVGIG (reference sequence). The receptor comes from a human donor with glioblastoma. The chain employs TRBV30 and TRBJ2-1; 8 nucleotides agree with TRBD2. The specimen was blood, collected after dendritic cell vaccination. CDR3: CAWNGGAFYNEQFF. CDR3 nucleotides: TGTGCCTGGAACGGGGGGGCCTTCTACAATGAGCAGTTCTTC.